Below, one T cell receptor (beta chain) is given with its context. Its antigen is currently unknown. Sequencing was performed with immunoSEQ multiplex PCR; in TCRdb, only in-frame clones are kept and a portion is missing. The data hold fewer than 100,000 clones, with approximately 93% observed a single time. The data derive from a study of cytomegalovirus exposure and HLA in healthy donors. While the first cohort had around 700 subjects, the donors belonged to the separate validation cohort of more than 95 subjects. Overall study findings and caveats: Specific recognition of CMV antigens was confirmed in vitro for a few chains (all CMV-associated).

The sequence was collected from a woman aged 18-29 years in good health and CMV-seropositive. Input material: PBMCs.

The CDR3 DNA is TGTGCCAGCAGCCAACAGCGGGTGGTGGCGGGCAATCAGCCCCAGCATTTT. As protein: CASSQQRVVAGNQPQHF. The chain links TRBV7-8 to TRBJ1-5, with D unresolved. CDR1 SGHVS and CDR2 FQNEAQ come from the germline V gene. Deletions cut 5 bases from V and 2 bases from J, with 19 bases between. This CDR3 has 17 residues.